The 6 T cell receptor beta chains reported below all come from one sample, sequenced in a study of PD-1 blockade in classical Hodgkin lymphoma. The data were produced by immunoSEQ multiplex PCR, yet TCRdb's version contains in-frame clones alone and is incomplete. The sample lists some 13,000 clones, approximately 86% occurring once. In every patient, relapse followed autologous stem cell transplantation, while exposure to brentuximab vedotin differed. Sequences were derived from peripheral blood mononuclear cells (PBMCs), sampled at baseline. The receptors shown here come from a human donor with classical Hodgkin lymphoma.

This chain links TRBV6-6 with TRBJ1-2; D remains unclear. Trimming removed 1 base at V and 4 bases at J, with 7 bases between. Germline CDR1 and CDR2: MNHNY and SVGAGI (reference sequence). The CDR3 spans 13 residues. The CDR3 sequence is CASSYFSAYGYTF. The CDR3 DNA is TGTGCCAGCAGTTACTTCTCCGCCTATGGCTACACCTTC.

The chain has TRBV9 and TRBJ2-2, with a possible D match to TRBD2 (6 bases). Germline V gene data show CDR1 as SGDLS and CDR2 as YYNGEE. The CDR3 has 16 residues. Trimming removed 3 bases at V and 0 bases at J, with 12 bases between. The chain's CDR3 is CASSADGGANTGELFF. As DNA, the CDR3 is TGTGCCAGCAGCGCAGACGGGGGTGCGAACACCGGGGAGCTGTTTTTT.

The chain combines TRBV27 with TRBJ1-5; 8 bases are a match to TRBD1. The CDR3 totals 15 residues. The V segment lost 5 bases and the J segment 4 bases; nucleotides outside the gene matches: 7. The germline gives CDR1 MNHEY, CDR2 SMNVEV (reference sequence). For the CDR3, the DNA is TGTGCCAGCAGTCGCCGGACAGGGCCTAATCAGCCCCAGCATTTT. Translation gives CASSRRTGPNQPQHF.

This chain joins TRBV7-2 and TRBJ2-7, with TRBD2 matching 9 bases. Germline-derived CDR1 and CDR2 are SGHTA and FQGNSA. The CDR3 runs to 17 residues. Unmatched junction bases numbered 7, after V lost 1 base and J lost 0 bases. The CDR3 DNA is TGTGCCAGCAGCTTAGTCGGGACTAGCTGGGACTCCTACGAGCAGTACTTC. This sequence encodes CASSLVGTSWDSYEQYF.

The chain joins TRBV29-1 to TRBJ1-2, with D unresolved. Trimming took 4 bases from V and 4 from J, leaving 7 bases between them. CDR3 length: 11 residues. CDR1 is SQVTM and CDR2 is ANQGSEA in the germline V gene. In nucleotides, the CDR3 is TGCAGCGTTGCTGTCGGCTATGGCTACACCTTC. Protein: CSVAVGYGYTF.

This chain joins TRBV19 and TRBJ2-1; no clear D. The length of the CDR3 is 15 residues. Per the germline V gene, CDR1 is LNHDA and CDR2 is SQIVND (reference sequence). Trimming cost V 3 bases and J 7 bases, with 16 bases left between them. CDR3 bases: TGTGCCAGTAGTATTCGTCGGCAAAACCGGAATGAGCAGTTCTTC. As protein: CASSIRRQNRNEQFF. Together with reference TRBV19 and TRBJ2-1, the CDR3 gives the full variable domain: DGGITQSPKYLFRKEGQNVTLSCEQNLNHDAMYWYRQDPGQGLRLIYYSQIVNDFQKGDIAEGYSVSREKKESFPLTVTSAQKNPTAFYLCASSIRRQNRNEQFFGPGTRLTVL.